A selection of T cell receptor beta chains follows, all from one sample in a study of blood T cells in healthy people across ages. MiXCR, applied by TCRdb to the 5' RACE reads, yields one record per CDR3 protein. Here the sample spans about 1.5 million distinct CDR3 sequences, around 40% being singletons. The specimen was blood. The receptors come from a woman between 18 and 30 years old in good health. Each CDR3 is given with its conserved first and last residue. A D gene is named only where the DNA matches it firmly. Part of the rows lack a size; the others show once, few, many or a class for expanded clones.

. | TRBJ2-3 | TRBV10-3 | . | 17 | TGTGCCATCAGTGACGTTTCCCTCCGCGGATACACAGATACGCAGTATTTT | CAISDVSLRGYTDTQYF
. | TRBJ1-1 | TRBV29-1 | . | 10 | TGCAGCGTTTCGGACAGAGAAGCTTTCTTT | CSVSDREAFF
. | TRBJ2-7 | TRBV28 | . | 14 | TGTGCCAGCAGTAAAGGGACACCCGCCTACGAGCAGTACTTC | CASSKGTPAYEQYF
TRBD1 | TRBJ1-2 | TRBV28 | . | 17 | TGTGCCAGCAGTACCCTCGGACAGGGGCGAACCCCCTATGGCTACACCTTC | CASSTLGQGRTPYGYTF
. | TRBJ2-3 | TRBV5-1 | . | 16 | TGCGCCAGCAGCCGCCGCCGGGATTCCCGCACAGATACGCAGTATTTT | CASSRRRDSRTDTQYF
TRBD1 | TRBJ2-7 | TRBV4-1 | . | 15 | TGCGCCAGCAGCCAAGTTGCTCGGACAGGGAACGAGCAGTACTTC | CASSQVARTGNEQYF
. | TRBJ2-4 | TRBV20-1 | . | 12 | TGCAGTGCTAGAGATTTTGGTACCATTCAGTACTTC | CSARDFGTIQYF
. | TRBJ1-1 | TRBV3-1 | . | 17 | TGTGCCAGCAGCCTCCAATCCACACGAATCATGAACACTGAAGCTTTCTTT | CASSLQSTRIMNTEAFF
TRBD1 | TRBJ2-5 | TRBV7-9 | few | 14 | TGTGCCAGCAGCTTAGAGGGACAGGAAGAGACCCAGTACTTC | CASSLEGQEETQYF
. | TRBJ1-5 | TRBV29-1 | few | 15 | TGCAGCGTCGGAGCTAGCCCGGGCAAGGATCAGCCCCAGCATTTT | CSVGASPGKDQPQHF
. | TRBJ2-7 | TRBV7-9 | . | 12 | TGTGCCAGCAGCTTAGAGGCGGGGGAGCAGTACTTC | CASSLEAGEQYF
. | TRBJ2-7 | TRBV25-1 | . | 15 | TGTGCCAGCAGGCCGGGACACTGGGTCTACAATGAGCAGTACTTC | CASRPGHWVYNEQYF
TRBD2 | TRBJ2-7 | TRBV7-9 | . | 15 | TGTGCCAGCAGCTGGACTAGCGGACTCTCCTACGAGCAGTACTTC | CASSWTSGLSYEQYF
. | TRBJ1-2 | TRBV7-2 | . | 19 | TGTGCCAGCAGCTTAGCGGATTGGGAGACTGCTCCTAACCTCTATGGCTACACCTTC | CASSLADWETAPNLYGYTF
. | TRBJ1-2 | TRBV7-9 | . | 15 | TGTGCCAGCAGCCCGGGGGCAGGGCGAAACTATGGCTACACCTTC | CASSPGAGRNYGYTF
. | TRBJ2-1 | TRBV11-2 | few | 13 | TGTGCCAGCAGCTTAGACTACTCCAATGAGCAGTTCTTC | CASSLDYSNEQFF
TRBD2 | TRBJ2-1 | TRBV4-3 | . | 15 | TGCGCCAGCAGCCAAGGTCCGGGGGGGGACAATGAGCAGTTCTTC | CASSQGPGGDNEQFF
TRBD2 | TRBJ2-5 | TRBV27 | . | 19 | TGTGCCAGCAGTTTGGCTAGCGGGCGGGGAAGGGGTCCCTACAATGAGCAGTACTTC | CASSLASGRGRGPYNEQYF
. | TRBJ1-2 | TRBV15 | . | 13 | TGTGCCACCAGCAGATCCGGGTCCGGGGGCTACACCTTC | CATSRSGSGGYTF
. | TRBJ2-3 | TRBV27 | . | 15 | TGTGCCAGCAGGATCGGGGCCCGACTGTCAGATACGCAGTATTTT | CASRIGARLSDTQYF
. | TRBJ1-2 | TRBV4-3 | few | 14 | TGCGCCAGCAGCCAAGATATGGCAGCAGATGGCTACACCTTC | CASSQDMAADGYTF
TRBD2 | TRBJ2-1 | TRBV6-2/TRBV6-3 | few | 14 | TGTGCCAGCAAATCGGGAGGGGTCTACAATGAGCAGTTCTTC | CASKSGGVYNEQFF